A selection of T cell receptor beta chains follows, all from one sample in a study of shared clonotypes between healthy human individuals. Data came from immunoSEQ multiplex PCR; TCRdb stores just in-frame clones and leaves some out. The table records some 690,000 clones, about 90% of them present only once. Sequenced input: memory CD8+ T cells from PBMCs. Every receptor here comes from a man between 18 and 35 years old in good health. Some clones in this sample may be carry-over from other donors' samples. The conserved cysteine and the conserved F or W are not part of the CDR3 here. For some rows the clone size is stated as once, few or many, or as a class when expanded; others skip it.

ATQREGKWETQY,TRBV7-9,-,TRBJ2-5,12
ASSLMRELIYVGYT,TRBV28,once,TRBJ1-2,14
ASSLWGVSSYNEQF,TRBV7-9,-,TRBJ2-1,14
ASSESYEQY,TRBV7-2,-,TRBJ2-7,9
ASSSYVGTESYEQY,TRBV5-4,-,TRBJ2-7,14
ASSVAGQLNQPQH,TRBV9,-,TRBJ1-5,13
ASSLDRQETQY,TRBV6-6,-,TRBJ2-5,11
ASSVRQFSYNEQF,TRBV9,-,TRBJ2-1,13
ASSQGTGGGPQH,TRBV4-1,few,TRBJ1-5,12
ASSQTKQGTEAF,TRBV4-1,-,TRBJ1-1,12
ASSLRGWTYEQY,TRBV28,few,TRBJ2-7,12
ASSHRDRVSDGYT,TRBV11-2,once,TRBJ1-2,13
ASSHSEDTQY,TRBV4-1,-,TRBJ2-3,10
AGGTGVTYEQY,TRBV10-2,-,TRBJ2-7,11
SVEVVPNSYEQY,TRBV29-1,-,TRBJ2-7,12
ASSLEPGTGVSYGYT,TRBV5-4,-,TRBJ1-2,15
ASSQGRDGTFLIEQY,TRBV6-1,-,TRBJ2-7,15
ASTPRVGYSYEQY,TRBV28,-,TRBJ2-7,13
ASSLSTRRYEQY,TRBV7-9,-,TRBJ2-7,12
ASSLVGSVNEQY,TRBV11-2,-,TRBJ2-7,12
ASSPPPTDEQF,TRBV28,-,TRBJ2-1,11
SVGGEAF,TRBV29-1,-,TRBJ1-1,7
ASSFGLASDRHEQY,TRBV5-4,once,TRBJ2-7,14
SAGQGYYGYT,TRBV29-1,-,TRBJ1-2,10
ASNKMAGSSDTQY,TRBV28,few,TRBJ2-3,13
ASRRWTRNTEAF,TRBV5-1,-,TRBJ1-1,12